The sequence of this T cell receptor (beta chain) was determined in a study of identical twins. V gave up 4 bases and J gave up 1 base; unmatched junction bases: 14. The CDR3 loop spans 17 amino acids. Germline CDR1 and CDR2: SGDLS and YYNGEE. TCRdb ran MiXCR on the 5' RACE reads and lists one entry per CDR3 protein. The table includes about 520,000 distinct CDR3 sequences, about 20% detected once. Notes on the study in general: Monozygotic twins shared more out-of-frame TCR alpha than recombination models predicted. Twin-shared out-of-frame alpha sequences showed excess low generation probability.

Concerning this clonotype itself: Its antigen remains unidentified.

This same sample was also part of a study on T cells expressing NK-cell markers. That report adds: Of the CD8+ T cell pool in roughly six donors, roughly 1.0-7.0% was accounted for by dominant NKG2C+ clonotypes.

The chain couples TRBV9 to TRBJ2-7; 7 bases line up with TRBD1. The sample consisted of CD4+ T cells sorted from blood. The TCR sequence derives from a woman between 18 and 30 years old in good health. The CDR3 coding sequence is TGTGCCAGCAGCCCGAGGGGGCAGAGGAGCAGTTCCTACGAGCAGTACTTC. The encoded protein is CASSPRGQRSSSYEQYF.